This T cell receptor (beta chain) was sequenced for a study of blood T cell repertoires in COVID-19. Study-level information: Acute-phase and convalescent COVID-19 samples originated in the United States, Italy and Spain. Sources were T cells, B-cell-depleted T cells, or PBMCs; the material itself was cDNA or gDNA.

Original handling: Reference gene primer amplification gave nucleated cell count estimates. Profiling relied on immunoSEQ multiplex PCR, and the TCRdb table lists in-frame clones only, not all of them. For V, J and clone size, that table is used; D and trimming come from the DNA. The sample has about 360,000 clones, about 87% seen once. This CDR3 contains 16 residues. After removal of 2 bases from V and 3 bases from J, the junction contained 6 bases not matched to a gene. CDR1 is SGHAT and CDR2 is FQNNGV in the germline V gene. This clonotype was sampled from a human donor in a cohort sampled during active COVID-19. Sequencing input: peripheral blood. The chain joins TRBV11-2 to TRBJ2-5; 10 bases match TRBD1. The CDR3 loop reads CASSLWVGTGEETQYF. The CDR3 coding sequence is TGTGCCAGCAGCTTATGGGTAGGGACAGGGGAAGAGACCCAGTACTTC.